The rows below give T cell receptor beta chains drawn from one sample of a study of CD8+CD57+ T cells in acquired aplastic anemia. TCRdb ran MiXCR on the reads and lists one entry per CDR3 protein. This sample has about 160,000 distinct CDR3 sequences, with 71% found just once. Sequenced sample: sorted CD4+, CD8+, or CD8+CD57+ T cells (not recorded which) from PBMCs. The source of these receptors is a human donor with aplastic anemia. The CDR3 runs from the conserved cysteine through the conserved F or W. D genes are given only for firm matches. Clone size appears in some rows only: once, few, many, or a class for an expanded clone.

V gene,D gene,clone size,J gene,CDR3 length,CDR3 protein,CDR3 DNA
TRBV19,.,.,TRBJ1-5,16,CASSSPRTAANQPQHF,TGTGCCAGTAGTAGCCCCCGGACAGCGGCCAATCAGCCCCAGCATTTT
TRBV9,.,.,TRBJ2-7,15,CASSPAGQISYEQYF,TGTGCCAGCAGCCCCGCCGGACAGATCTCCTACGAGCAGTACTTC
TRBV19,.,few,TRBJ2-7,12,CASSIGGYEQYF,TGTGCCAGTAGTATAGGAGGGTACGAGCAGTACTTC
TRBV27,TRBD1,many,TRBJ2-7,15,CASSLLGDSTYEQYF,TGTGCCAGCAGTTTATTGGGGGACAGTACCTACGAGCAGTACTTC
TRBV9,.,.,TRBJ2-2,15,CASSVDQANTGELFF,TGTGCCAGCAGCGTTGATCAAGCGAACACCGGGGAGCTGTTTTTT
TRBV7-2,.,.,TRBJ1-6,14,CASSHGSGNSPLHF,TGTGCCAGCAGCCATGGTTCAGGGAACTCACCCCTCCACTTT
TRBV30,TRBD1,.,TRBJ2-7,13,CAWHTGVGYEQYF,TGTGCCTGGCACACAGGGGTTGGCTACGAGCAGTACTTC
TRBV5-8,.,.,TRBJ2-7,13,CASSSQSSYEQYF,TGCGCCAGCAGCTCCCAAAGCTCCTACGAGCAGTACTTC
TRBV18,.,once,TRBJ2-6,14,CASSSDSGANVLTF,TGTGCCAGCTCAAGCGACTCTGGGGCCAACGTCCTGACTTTC
TRBV4-1,.,many,TRBJ2-3,17,CASSQDSTSLFTDTQYF,TGCGCCAGCAGCCAAGACAGTACTAGCCTCTTCACAGATACGCAGTATTTT
TRBV2,.,.,TRBJ1-5,16,CASRPSGPRGAQPQHF,TGTGCCAGCAGACCTTCCGGGCCCAGGGGAGCTCAGCCCCAGCATTTT
TRBV2,TRBD1,.,TRBJ2-3,19,CASSFRTGTGVFITDTQYF,TGTGCCAGCAGTTTTCGGACAGGGACGGGGGTTTTCATCACAGATACGCAGTATTTT
TRBV7-8,.,.,TRBJ1-6,15,CASSLAGPAASPLHF,TGTGCCAGCAGCTTAGCGGGTCCAGCTGCGTCACCCCTCCACTTT
TRBV2,.,many,TRBJ1-5,15,CASSDARTSNQPQHF,TGTGCCAGCAGTGATGCCAGGACAAGCAATCAGCCCCAGCATTTT
TRBV7-6,.,.,TRBJ2-7,14,CASSLDPGPGVQYF,TGTGCCAGCAGCTTAGATCCAGGCCCAGGGGTGCAGTACTTC
TRBV20-1,.,few,TRBJ2-2,11,CSDGSTGELFF,TGCAGTGACGGGAGCACCGGGGAGCTGTTTTTT
TRBV7-6,.,.,TRBJ2-2,15,CASSLRTDYSGELFF,TGTGCCAGCAGCCTGAGGACGGACTACAGCGGGGAGCTGTTTTTT
TRBV20-1,TRBD1,many,TRBJ2-5,15,CSARGDRPNQETQYF,TGCAGTGCTAGAGGGGACAGGCCGAACCAAGAGACCCAGTACTTC
TRBV7-9,TRBD2,.,TRBJ2-5,17,CASSLSLAGLSQETQYF,TGTGCCAGCAGCTTATCTCTAGCGGGATTGTCTCAAGAGACCCAGTACTTC
TRBV11-2,TRBD1,.,TRBJ2-7,13,CASSYGQAYEQYF,TGTGCCAGCAGCTATGGACAGGCCTACGAGCAGTACTTC
TRBV25-1,TRBD1,.,TRBJ2-7,16,CASSPGYGAGGNEQYF,TGTGCCAGCAGCCCGGGCTACGGGGCAGGGGGCAACGAGCAGTACTTC
TRBV4-3,.,.,TRBJ2-7,14,CASSQAEDGYEQYF,TGCGCCAGCAGCCAAGCTGAGGACGGATACGAGCAGTACTTC
TRBV6-4,TRBD1,.,TRBJ1-5,16,CASSGAGGADNQPQHF,TGTGCCAGCAGTGGGGCAGGGGGCGCGGACAATCAGCCCCAGCATTTT
TRBV7-2,.,.,TRBJ2-1,18,CASSPIKWGRWLYNEQFF,TGTGCCAGCAGCCCAATTAAGTGGGGGCGTTGGCTCTACAATGAGCAGTTCTTC
TRBV2,.,once,TRBJ1-1,13,CASNGQLNTEAFF,TGTGCCAGCAACGGACAGCTGAACACTGAAGCTTTCTTT
TRBV7-2,TRBD2,.,TRBJ2-1,16,CASSQLAGGHYNEQFF,TGTGCCAGCAGCCAGCTAGCGGGAGGCCACTACAATGAGCAGTTCTTC
TRBV20-1,TRBD1,once,TRBJ2-2,15,CSATTGTANTGELFF,TGCAGTGCCACTACCGGGACAGCGAACACCGGGGAGCTGTTTTTT
TRBV20-1,.,.,TRBJ1-4,13,CSARDPLSEKLFF,TGCAGTGCTAGAGATCCCCTGAGTGAAAAACTGTTTTTT
TRBV5-8,.,.,TRBJ1-2,15,CASSQDLGDVGGYTF,TGTGCCAGCAGCCAGGATTTGGGGGATGTCGGTGGCTACACCTTC
TRBV6-1,TRBD1,.,TRBJ2-7,15,CASRNTGTAPYEQYF,TGTGCCAGCAGAAATACCGGGACAGCGCCCTACGAGCAGTACTTC
TRBV20-1,.,.,TRBJ1-5,14,CSATEQFSNQPQHF,TGCAGTGCTACGGAACAGTTTAGCAATCAGCCCCAGCATTTT
TRBV7-8,.,.,TRBJ2-3,15,CASSLVKLDSDTQYF,TGTGCCAGCAGCTTAGTTAAGCTGGATTCAGATACGCAGTATTTT
TRBV7-9,.,.,TRBJ1-4,14,CASRATVANEKLFF,TGTGCCAGCAGGGCGACAGTAGCTAATGAAAAACTGTTTTTT
TRBV20-1,.,once,TRBJ1-2,13,CSARDPRDHGYTF,TGCAGTGCTAGAGATCCCAGGGATCATGGCTACACCTTC
TRBV6-4,.,few,TRBJ2-2,15,CASRSGTWETGELFF,TGTGCCAGCAGATCCGGGACTTGGGAAACCGGGGAGCTGTTTTTT
TRBV11-2,.,many,TRBJ1-1,13,CASSLEQNTEAFF,TGTGCCAGCAGCTTAGAACAGAATACTGAAGCTTTCTTT
TRBV6-6,TRBD1,once,TRBJ2-7,12,CASSPGQVTQYF,TGTGCCAGCAGTCCCGGACAGGTCACGCAGTACTTC
TRBV6-4,.,medium-sized,TRBJ2-1,14,CASSDSLSYNEQFF,TGTGCCAGCAGTGACTCACTCTCCTACAATGAGCAGTTCTTC
TRBV20-1,TRBD1,.,TRBJ2-1,12,CSATTGGNEQFF,TGCAGTGCTACGACAGGGGGGAATGAGCAGTTCTTC
TRBV10-3,TRBD2,.,TRBJ2-3,15,CAIGKAGGSTDTQYF,TGTGCCATCGGAAAAGCGGGGGGAAGCACAGATACGCAGTATTTT
TRBV24-1,.,.,TRBJ1-2,12,CATSVGSYGYTF,TGTGCCACCAGTGTGGGTTCTTATGGCTACACCTTC
TRBV2,TRBD2,.,TRBJ2-1,13,CASSFGRGGEQFF,TGTGCCAGCAGCTTCGGCCGGGGGGGCGAGCAGTTCTTC
TRBV7-2,.,.,TRBJ2-2,15,CASATGGGNTGELFF,TGTGCCAGCGCCACCGGGGGCGGCAACACCGGGGAGCTGTTTTTT
TRBV7-8,.,.,TRBJ1-2,18,CASRDVGGGPRRSYGYTF,TGTGCCAGCAGAGACGTTGGGGGAGGTCCGCGGAGAAGCTATGGCTACACCTTC